This is a list of T cell receptor beta chains from one sample in a study of T cell responses to AZD1222 COVID-19 vaccine. Repertoires were generated with immunoSEQ multiplex PCR, while TCRdb's copy carries only in-frame clones and drops some. The repertoire holds about 120,000 clones, around 89% seen once, with roughly 11% in the top ten. Sequences were derived from peripheral blood, sampled on day 0 of MenACWY control vaccination. The source of these receptors is an adult in good health. Both conserved end residues are part of each CDR3. A D gene is named only where the DNA matches it firmly. Rows give clone size only sometimes, using once, few, many, or a class for an expanded clone.

V: TRBV28; D: TRBD1; size: -; J: TRBJ1-4; DNA: TGTGCCAGCAGAACCGACAGGGTTAATGAAAAACTGTTTTTT; CDR3: CASRTDRVNEKLFF
V: TRBV11-2; D: -; size: -; J: TRBJ2-7; DNA: TGTGCCAGCAGCTTAGAAACCTCCGGGGGGCAGTACTTC; CDR3: CASSLETSGGQYF
V: TRBV19; D: -; size: few; J: TRBJ2-2; DNA: TGTGCCAGTAGTAGCTCGCGGGAGCTGTTTTTT; CDR3: CASSSSRELFF
V: TRBV15; D: TRBD2; size: few; J: TRBJ2-7; DNA: TGTGCCACCGCTAGCGGGAGTTCCTACGAGCAGTACTTC; CDR3: CATASGSSYEQYF
V: TRBV5-5; D: -; size: -; J: TRBJ2-2; DNA: TGTGCCAGCAGCTCCCCACGGTTAGGGGCCGGGGAGCTGTTTTTT; CDR3: CASSSPRLGAGELFF
V: TRBV11-3; D: -; size: -; J: TRBJ1-4; DNA: TGTGCCAGCAGCCCCAGTTCGTGGGCTGATGAAAAACTGTTTTTT; CDR3: CASSPSSWADEKLFF
V: TRBV10-3; D: -; size: once; J: TRBJ1-2; DNA: TGTGCCATCAGTGTGTACAATAACTATGGCTACACCTTC; CDR3: CAISVYNNYGYTF
V: TRBV7-8; D: TRBD1; size: -; J: TRBJ2-1; DNA: TGTGCCAGCAGCTTAGATTGGACAGGTTCCTACAATGAGCAGTTCTTC; CDR3: CASSLDWTGSYNEQFF
V: TRBV9; D: TRBD1; size: -; J: TRBJ1-1; DNA: TGTGCCAGCAGCTTTACAGGGGGCTCGGGCACTGAAGCTTTCTTT; CDR3: CASSFTGGSGTEAFF
V: TRBV6-1; D: -; size: few; J: TRBJ2-5; DNA: TGTGCCAGCAGTGAATTGGTGGGAGGTGGCGAGACCCAGTACTTC; CDR3: CASSELVGGGETQYF
V: TRBV6-5; D: TRBD1; size: -; J: TRBJ1-5; DNA: TGTGCCAGCAGTTACTCCGGGACAGCCAATCAGCCCCAGCATTTT; CDR3: CASSYSGTANQPQHF
V: TRBV6-5; D: -; size: -; J: TRBJ2-7; DNA: TGTGCCAGCAGTTACGACTATCTTGAGCACGAGCAGTACTTC; CDR3: CASSYDYLEHEQYF
V: TRBV9; D: TRBD1; size: -; J: TRBJ2-7; DNA: TGTGCCAGCTCCCCAGGGGGAACCTACGAGCAGTACTTC; CDR3: CASSPGGTYEQYF
V: TRBV6-4; D: TRBD2; size: -; J: TRBJ2-3; DNA: TGTGCCAGCAGTACCTCCCGGGAGGCCCCAGATACGCAGTATTTT; CDR3: CASSTSREAPDTQYF
V: TRBV5-8; D: TRBD1; size: -; J: TRBJ1-1; DNA: TGTGCCAGCAGCCCCCTACAGGGGAAGGACACTGAAGCTTTCTTT; CDR3: CASSPLQGKDTEAFF
V: TRBV6-2/TRBV6-3; D: TRBD1; size: -; J: TRBJ1-1; DNA: TGTGCCAGCAGTTACACCGGACAGGGGGCGATCATGAACACTGAAGCTTTCTTT; CDR3: CASSYTGQGAIMNTEAFF
V: TRBV11-2; D: TRBD2; size: once; J: TRBJ2-7; DNA: TGTGCCAGCACCGAGGGGAGGGCTAGGTACGAGCAGTACTTC; CDR3: CASTEGRARYEQYF
V: TRBV25-1; D: TRBD1; size: -; J: TRBJ1-1; DNA: TGTGCCAGCAGTCACAGGGGTGGGAACACTGAAGCTTTCTTT; CDR3: CASSHRGGNTEAFF
V: TRBV9; D: TRBD1; size: -; J: TRBJ2-7; DNA: TGTGCCAGCAGCGTACAGGGGGCCCCCTACGAGCAGTACTTC; CDR3: CASSVQGAPYEQYF
V: TRBV5-6; D: TRBD2; size: -; J: TRBJ2-1; DNA: TGTGCCAGCAGCTTGGAATTCCTAGCGGGCTATAACAATGAGCAGTTCTTC; CDR3: CASSLEFLAGYNNEQFF
V: TRBV7-9; D: -; size: -; J: TRBJ1-1; DNA: TGTGCCAGCAGCTCACAGGGGAACACTGAAGCTTTCTTT; CDR3: CASSSQGNTEAFF
V: TRBV21-1; D: -; size: -; J: TRBJ2-7; DNA: TGTGCCAGCAGCAAAGTTGTCGGGCGCTTGATTCGTGAGCAGTACTTC; CDR3: CASSKVVGRLIREQYF
V: TRBV7-2; D: -; size: -; J: TRBJ1-3; DNA: TGTGCCAGCAGCTTACTCGGGGGGTCTGGAAACACCATATATTTT; CDR3: CASSLLGGSGNTIYF
V: TRBV15; D: -; size: -; J: TRBJ1-6; DNA: TGTGCCACCAGCAGAGAACTTCGTTCACCCCTCCACTTT; CDR3: CATSRELRSPLHF
V: TRBV7-9; D: TRBD2; size: -; J: TRBJ2-7; DNA: TGTGCCAGCAGCCCCGGGACTAGCGGGAGGGTTGCCTACGAGCAGTACTTC; CDR3: CASSPGTSGRVAYEQYF
V: TRBV7-8; D: TRBD1; size: -; J: TRBJ1-1; DNA: TGTGCCAGCAGCTCTTCCCCGGGACAGGGGAACACTGAAGCTTTCTTT; CDR3: CASSSSPGQGNTEAFF
V: TRBV10-2; D: -; size: -; J: TRBJ2-2; DNA: TGCGCCAGCAGTGAGAGGCAAGCTTCCGGGGAGCTGTTTTTT; CDR3: CASSERQASGELFF
V: TRBV27; D: -; size: -; J: TRBJ1-2; DNA: TGTGCCAGCAGTTGGGACGGGGCGGGTGGCTACACCTTC; CDR3: CASSWDGAGGYTF
V: TRBV5-1; D: TRBD1; size: -; J: TRBJ1-4; DNA: TGCGCCAGCAGCCGAACCTCGACAGGGGTGGGTGAAAAACTGTTTTTT; CDR3: CASSRTSTGVGEKLFF
V: TRBV13; D: TRBD1; size: -; J: TRBJ1-1; DNA: TGTGCCAGCAGCTGGACAGGGGGCAACACTGAAGCTTTCTTT; CDR3: CASSWTGGNTEAFF
V: TRBV19; D: -; size: -; J: TRBJ2-7; DNA: TGTGCCAGTAGTATAGGGGCTAGCGAATCCTACGAGCAGTACTTC; CDR3: CASSIGASESYEQYF
V: TRBV6-4; D: TRBD2; size: once; J: TRBJ2-3; DNA: TGTGCCAGCAGCGGGACTAGCGGCACAGATACGCAGTATTTT; CDR3: CASSGTSGTDTQYF